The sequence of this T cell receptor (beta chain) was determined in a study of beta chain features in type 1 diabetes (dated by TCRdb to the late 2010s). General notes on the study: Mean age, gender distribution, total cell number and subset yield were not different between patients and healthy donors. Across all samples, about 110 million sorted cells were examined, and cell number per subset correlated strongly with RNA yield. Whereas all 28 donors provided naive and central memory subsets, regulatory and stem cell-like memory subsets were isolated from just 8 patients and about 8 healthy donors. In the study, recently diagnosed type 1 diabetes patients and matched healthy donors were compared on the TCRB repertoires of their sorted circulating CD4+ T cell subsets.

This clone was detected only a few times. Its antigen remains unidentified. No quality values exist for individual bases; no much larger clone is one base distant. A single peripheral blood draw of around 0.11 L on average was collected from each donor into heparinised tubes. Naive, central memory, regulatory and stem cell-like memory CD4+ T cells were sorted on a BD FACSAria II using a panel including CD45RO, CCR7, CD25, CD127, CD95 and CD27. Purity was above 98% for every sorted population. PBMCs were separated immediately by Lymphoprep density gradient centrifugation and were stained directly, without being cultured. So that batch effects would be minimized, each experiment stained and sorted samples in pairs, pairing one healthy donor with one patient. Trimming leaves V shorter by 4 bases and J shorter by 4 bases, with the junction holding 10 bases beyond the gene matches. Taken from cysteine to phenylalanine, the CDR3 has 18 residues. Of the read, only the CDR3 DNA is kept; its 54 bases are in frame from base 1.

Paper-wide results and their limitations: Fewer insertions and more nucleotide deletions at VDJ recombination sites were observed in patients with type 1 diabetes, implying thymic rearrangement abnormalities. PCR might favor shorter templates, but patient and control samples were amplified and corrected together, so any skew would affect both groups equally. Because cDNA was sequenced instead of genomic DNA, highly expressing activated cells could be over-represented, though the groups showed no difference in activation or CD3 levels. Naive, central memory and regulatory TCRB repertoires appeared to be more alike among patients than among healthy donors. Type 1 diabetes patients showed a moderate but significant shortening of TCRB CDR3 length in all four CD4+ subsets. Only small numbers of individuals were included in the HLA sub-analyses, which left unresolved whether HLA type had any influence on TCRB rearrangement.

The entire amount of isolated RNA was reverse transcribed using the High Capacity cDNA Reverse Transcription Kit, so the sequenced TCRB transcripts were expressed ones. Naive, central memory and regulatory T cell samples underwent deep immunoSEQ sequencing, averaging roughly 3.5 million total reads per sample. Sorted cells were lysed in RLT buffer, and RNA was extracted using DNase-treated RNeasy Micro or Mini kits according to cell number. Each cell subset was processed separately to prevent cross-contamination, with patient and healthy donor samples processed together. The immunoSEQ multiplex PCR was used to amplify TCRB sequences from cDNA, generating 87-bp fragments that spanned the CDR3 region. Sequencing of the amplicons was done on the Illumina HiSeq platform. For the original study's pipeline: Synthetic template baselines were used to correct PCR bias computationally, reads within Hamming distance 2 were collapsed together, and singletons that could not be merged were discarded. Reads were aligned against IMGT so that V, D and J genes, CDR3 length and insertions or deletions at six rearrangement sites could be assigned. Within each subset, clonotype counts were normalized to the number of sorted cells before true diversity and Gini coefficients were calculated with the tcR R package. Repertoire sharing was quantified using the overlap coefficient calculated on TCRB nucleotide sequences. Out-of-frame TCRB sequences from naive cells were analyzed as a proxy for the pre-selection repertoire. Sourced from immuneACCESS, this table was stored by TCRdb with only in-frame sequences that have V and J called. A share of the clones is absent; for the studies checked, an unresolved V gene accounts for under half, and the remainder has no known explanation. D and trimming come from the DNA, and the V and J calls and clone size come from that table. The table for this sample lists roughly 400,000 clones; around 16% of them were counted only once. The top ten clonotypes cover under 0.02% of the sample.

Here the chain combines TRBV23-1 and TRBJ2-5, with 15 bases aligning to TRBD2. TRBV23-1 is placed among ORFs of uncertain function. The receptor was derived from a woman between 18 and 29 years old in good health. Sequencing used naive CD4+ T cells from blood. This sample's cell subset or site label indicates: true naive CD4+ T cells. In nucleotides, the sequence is TGCGCCAGCAGTCTCATCCGCCGGACTAGCGGGAGGGTAGAGACCCAGTACTTC. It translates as CASSLIRRTSGRVETQYF.